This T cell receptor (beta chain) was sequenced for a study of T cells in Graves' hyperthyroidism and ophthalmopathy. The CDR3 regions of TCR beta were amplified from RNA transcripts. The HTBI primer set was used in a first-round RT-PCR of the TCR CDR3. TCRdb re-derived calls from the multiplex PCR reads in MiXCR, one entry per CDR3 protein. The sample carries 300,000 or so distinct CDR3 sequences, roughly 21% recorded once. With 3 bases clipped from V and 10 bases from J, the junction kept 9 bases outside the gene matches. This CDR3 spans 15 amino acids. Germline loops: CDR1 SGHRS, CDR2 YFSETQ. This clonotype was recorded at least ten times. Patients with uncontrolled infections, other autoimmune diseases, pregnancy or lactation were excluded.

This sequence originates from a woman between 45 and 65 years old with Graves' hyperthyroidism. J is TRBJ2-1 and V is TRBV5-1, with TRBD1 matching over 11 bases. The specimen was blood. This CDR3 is CASSWTGGGLDEQFF. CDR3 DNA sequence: TGCGCCAGCAGCTGGACAGGGGGCGGCTTGGACGAGCAGTTCTTC.